The clone carrying this T cell receptor (beta chain) was seen more than once but under ten times. Its antigen remains unidentified. The V end lost 2 bases, the J end lost 2 bases, and 12 bases lay between the germline ends. Germline V gene lookup returns CDR1 MNHEY and CDR2 SVGEGT. The CDR3 spans 15 residues. Then a second PCR, running roughly 7 to 11 cycles, was carried out with a sample-barcoded 5' primer and a J-beta primer mix. Each CDR3 protein gets one entry after TCRdb re-called the 5' RACE reads with MiXCR. This sample carries some 920,000 distinct CDR3 sequences, just over 50% of them seen once, and the ten largest clones take about 22%. The source of the sample is a study of blood T cells in healthy people across ages. As for the study in general: Per two T cells, about one barcoded beta molecule was captured through template switching. Study-level points and caveats: Unsorted PBMC material precluded a definitive naive versus antigen-experienced comparison. Roughly linearly, TCR beta diversity per million T cells fell as age increased.

Each sample gave at least 7 million isolated PBMCs. This clonotype originated in an older woman in good health. The sample consisted of blood. The chain couples TRBV6-2 or TRBV6-3 to TRBJ2-5, with D unresolved. The CDR3 reads CASSYVDIPQETQYF. CDR3 DNA: TGTGCCAGCAGTTACGTAGACATCCCACAAGAGACCCAGTACTTC.